This section outlines one TCR beta chain sequence together with its context. This sample was taken from a study of spatial heterogeneity in lung cancer. V gave up 7 bases and J gave up 7 bases, with 17 bases separating them. The CDR3 length is 14 residues. TCRdb re-analysed the 5' RACE reads in MiXCR, keeping a single row per CDR3 protein. The table shows about 82,000 distinct CDR3 sequences, with around 12% occurring only once. Regarding time point: sample taken at primary tumor resection. Unsorted whole RNA samples from tumor, nontumor lung or frozen PBMC were sequenced. The material was PBMCs, obtained at surgery. The chain links TRBV12-3 or TRBV12-4 to TRBJ2-1, with D perhaps TRBD1 or TRBD2 (5 bases each). The origin of this receptor is a male donor with early-stage non-small cell lung cancer. This chain's CDR3 is CASKLGLADNEQFF. The CDR3 region has the DNA TGTGCCAGCAAGTTGGGGCTAGCAGATAATGAGCAGTTCTTC.